This TCR beta chain was identified in a study of shared clonotypes between healthy human individuals. Turning to the study itself: For every donor, three CD4 naive, three CD4 memory, two CD8 naive and one CD8 memory plates were used.

Sequencing was at deep level. Replicate PCRs run on sorted subsets employed approximately 200 ng DNA, approximately 30,000 T cell genomes. Using immunoSEQ multiplex PCR, the repertoire was profiled, and TCRdb retains in-frame clones only, with some absent. Of approximately 2,200,000 clones listed, 93% are singletons. This CDR3 has 14 amino acids. Germline lookup yields CDR1 LGHNA and CDR2 YSLEER. The germline V and J ends were trimmed by 1 base and 3 bases, with 10 bases remaining between them. Naivety among CD8 cells was defined by CD45RO negativity and positive CCR7 selection, thereby excluding terminally differentiated effector memory CD45RA+ cells.

The source of this sequence is a man between 18 and 29 years old in good health. Some clones in this sample may be carry-over from other donors' samples. The rearrangement joins TRBV4-3 to TRBJ2-7; D perhaps matches TRBD2 (6 bases). The specimen was naive CD8+ T cells from PBMCs. CDR3 protein: CASSQGSRDYEQYF. CDR3 in DNA: TGCGCCAGCAGCCAAGGTTCGCGGGACTACGAGCAGTACTTC.